This is a list of T cell receptor beta chains from one sample in a study of T cell repertoires in cytomegalovirus infection. Their antigens remain unidentified. Each CDR3 protein gets one entry after TCRdb re-called the reads with MiXCR. The sample includes roughly 160,000 distinct CDR3 sequences, roughly 21% of them seen just once. The material sequenced was CD8+ T cells from cultured PBMCs, taken from culture after CMV antigen stimulation. Source of these receptors: a human donor in good health (CMV status not recorded). Some clones in this sample may be carry-over from other donors' samples. Both conserved end residues are part of each CDR3. The order of the fields is CDR3 protein, CDR3 DNA, J gene, V gene, D gene, clone size. D genes are given only for firm matches. The size entry is marked missing in some rows and otherwise reads once, few, many or a size class.

CDR3 protein: CASSSRRGTNEKLFF
CDR3 DNA: TGTGCCAGCAGCTCCCGCAGGGGGACTAATGAAAAACTGTTTTTT
J gene: TRBJ1-4
V gene: TRBV7-6
D gene: TRBD1
clone size: few

CDR3 protein: CASSSLQGPSYEQYF
CDR3 DNA: TGTGCCAGCAGTTCCCTACAGGGGCCTTCCTACGAGCAGTACTTC
J gene: TRBJ2-7
V gene: TRBV27
D gene: TRBD1
clone size: -

CDR3 protein: CASSDRRTYEQYF
CDR3 DNA: TGTGCCAGCAGCGATAGGAGAACCTACGAGCAGTACTTC
J gene: TRBJ2-7
V gene: TRBV6-1
D gene: -
clone size: few

CDR3 protein: CASSSRDTGELFF
CDR3 DNA: TGTGCCAGCAGTTCCAGGGATACAGGGGAGCTGTTTTTT
J gene: TRBJ2-2
V gene: TRBV6-2/TRBV6-3
D gene: -
clone size: few

CDR3 protein: CASSLGQGGGQPQHF
CDR3 DNA: TGTGCCAGTAGTCTCGGACAGGGCGGCGGTCAGCCCCAGCATTTT
J gene: TRBJ1-5
V gene: TRBV19
D gene: TRBD1
clone size: -

CDR3 protein: CASTPVGQLETYEQYF
CDR3 DNA: TGTGCCAGCACCCCGGTAGGACAGCTTGAAACCTACGAGCAGTACTTC
J gene: TRBJ2-7
V gene: TRBV6-2/TRBV6-3
D gene: -
clone size: -

CDR3 protein: CASSRPPSGGNEQFF
CDR3 DNA: TGTGCCAGCAGCCGACCACCTAGCGGGGGAAATGAGCAGTTCTTC
J gene: TRBJ2-1
V gene: TRBV14
D gene: TRBD2
clone size: few

CDR3 protein: CASSLASGGYEQYF
CDR3 DNA: TGTGCCAGCAGTTTGGCTAGCGGGGGCTACGAGCAGTACTTC
J gene: TRBJ2-7
V gene: TRBV12-3/TRBV12-4
D gene: TRBD2
clone size: -

CDR3 protein: CASRSQDRALEQFF
CDR3 DNA: TGTGCCAGCAGATCCCAAGACAGGGCCCTAGAGCAGTTCTTC
J gene: TRBJ2-1
V gene: TRBV6-1
D gene: TRBD1
clone size: few

CDR3 protein: CASSSGTSGADEQYF
CDR3 DNA: TGTGCCAGCAGCTCCGGGACTAGCGGGGCTGACGAGCAGTACTTC
J gene: TRBJ2-7
V gene: TRBV7-2
D gene: TRBD2
clone size: few

CDR3 protein: CASSLAGPVQPQHF
CDR3 DNA: TGTGCCAGCAGCTTAGCAGGGCCAGTTCAGCCCCAGCATTTT
J gene: TRBJ1-5
V gene: TRBV7-9
D gene: -
clone size: many

CDR3 protein: CALGEGTEAFF
CDR3 DNA: TGTGCTTTAGGGGAGGGCACTGAAGCTTTCTTT
J gene: TRBJ1-1
V gene: TRBV7-9
D gene: -
clone size: -

CDR3 protein: CASVGALNTEAFF
CDR3 DNA: TGTGCCAGCGTCGGAGCCCTAAACACTGAAGCTTTCTTT
J gene: TRBJ1-1
V gene: TRBV6-8
D gene: -
clone size: -

CDR3 protein: CASSQVFISYEQYF
CDR3 DNA: TGCGCCAGCAGCCAAGTGTTCATCTCCTACGAGCAGTACTTC
J gene: TRBJ2-7
V gene: TRBV4-1
D gene: -
clone size: many

CDR3 protein: CASSDFGGGRADTQYF
CDR3 DNA: TGTGCCAGCAGTGACTTTGGCGGGGGGAGGGCAGATACGCAGTATTTT
J gene: TRBJ2-3
V gene: TRBV6-4
D gene: TRBD2
clone size: few

CDR3 protein: CASSRWTAEAFF
CDR3 DNA: TGTGCCAGCAGCCGATGGACAGCCGAAGCTTTCTTT
J gene: TRBJ1-1
V gene: TRBV7-2
D gene: -
clone size: -

CDR3 protein: CASSQEGGAGTQYF
CDR3 DNA: TGCGCCAGCAGCCAAGAGGGAGGCGCTGGGACCCAGTACTTC
J gene: TRBJ2-5
V gene: TRBV4-1
D gene: -
clone size: many

CDR3 protein: CASSPVGGQPLHF
CDR3 DNA: TGTGCCAGCAGTCCAGTCGGCGGACAGCCCCTCCACTTT
J gene: TRBJ1-6
V gene: TRBV27
D gene: -
clone size: many

CDR3 protein: CSARKERGASTDTQYF
CDR3 DNA: TGCAGTGCTAGGAAAGAGCGGGGGGCTTCCACAGATACGCAGTATTTT
J gene: TRBJ2-3
V gene: TRBV20-1
D gene: TRBD2
clone size: -

CDR3 protein: CASSYDGANEQFF
CDR3 DNA: TGTGCCAGCAGTTACGACGGGGCCAATGAGCAGTTCTTC
J gene: TRBJ2-1
V gene: TRBV6-2/TRBV6-3
D gene: -
clone size: -

CDR3 protein: CASSPKVGQPLIEQYF
CDR3 DNA: TGTGCCAGCAGCCCTAAGGTTGGGCAGCCCCTCATTGAGCAGTACTTC
J gene: TRBJ2-7
V gene: TRBV7-9
D gene: -
clone size: few

CDR3 protein: CASSQDRSRGRDGYTF
CDR3 DNA: TGCGCCAGCAGCCAAGATCGGAGCAGGGGAAGGGATGGCTACACCTTC
J gene: TRBJ1-2
V gene: TRBV4-3
D gene: -
clone size: -

CDR3 protein: CASTGQGTFEGYTF
CDR3 DNA: TGTGCCAGCACCGGACAGGGGACTTTTGAGGGCTACACCTTC
J gene: TRBJ1-2
V gene: TRBV12-3/TRBV12-4
D gene: TRBD1
clone size: few

CDR3 protein: CASSMDRANYGYTF
CDR3 DNA: TGTGCCAGCAGTATGGACAGGGCGAACTATGGCTACACCTTC
J gene: TRBJ1-2
V gene: TRBV7-8
D gene: TRBD1
clone size: -

CDR3 protein: CASREGGYTDTQYF
CDR3 DNA: TGTGCCAGCAGGGAGGGGGGGTACACAGATACGCAGTATTTT
J gene: TRBJ2-3
V gene: TRBV6-1
D gene: -
clone size: -